These 17 T cell receptor beta chains were sequenced from one sample in a study of cytomegalovirus exposure and HLA in healthy donors. Amplification used 60 Vbeta primers and 13 Jbeta primers. TCRdb's copy holds only in-frame clones and misses some; the assay was immunoSEQ multiplex PCR. Across some 30,000 clones, the top ten clones capture about 5% of the sample. The specimen sequenced was PBMCs. All receptors derive from a female donor in good health and CMV-seronegative.

The chain employs TRBV12-5 and TRBJ2-5, with D tentatively TRBD2 (7 bases). Per germline, CDR1 LGHNT and CDR2 FRNRAP. The CDR3 spans 14 residues. The ends were cut back, 3 bases at V and 4 bases at J, with 12 bases in the middle. CDR3 sequence: CASGFPGGLETQYF. Written as DNA, the CDR3 is TGTGCTAGTGGTTTTCCGGGGGGCCTAGAGACCCAGTACTTC. Using reference TRBV12-5 and TRBJ2-5 for the parts outside the CDR3, the full variable domain is DARVTQTPRHKVTEMGQEVTMRCQPILGHNTVFWYRQTMMQGLELLAYFRNRAPLDDSGMPKDRFSAEMPDATLATLKIQPSEPRDSAVYFCASGFPGGLETQYFGPGTRLLVL.

The CDR3 DNA reads TGTGCCAGCTCACCGACAGGCCCCGATTTTTACAATGAGCAGTTCTTC. Its protein product is CASSPTGPDFYNEQFF. This chain links TRBV18 with TRBJ2-1; tentative D call: TRBD1 (6 bases). The CDR3 runs 16 residues. Germline V gene sequence: CDR1 KGHSH, CDR2 LQKENI. V was trimmed by 3 bases and J by 4 bases, leaving 16 bases between them.

The chain uses TRBV6-1 and TRBJ2-2; D is perhaps TRBD2 (5 bases). This CDR3 is built from 13 residues. Germline CDR1 and CDR2: MNHNS and SASEGT. Trimming removed 7 bases at V and 3 bases at J, with 9 bases between. DNA for the CDR3: TGTGCCAGCAAGTTCGGGGACACCGGGGAGCTGTTTTTT. Translating gives CASKFGDTGELFF.

This sequence joins TRBV5-4 and TRBJ2-7; 11 bases match TRBD2. The CDR3 has 18 amino acids. V trimming: 0 bases; J trimming: 1 base; junction bases outside the gene matches: 9. In germline, CDR1 is SGHNT, CDR2 YYREEE (reference sequence). The CDR3 sequence is CASSLEAVTSGVSYEQYF. The CDR3 DNA is TGTGCCAGCAGCTTGGAGGCAGTGACTAGCGGGGTATCCTACGAGCAGTACTTC.

The chain uses TRBV29-1 and TRBJ1-1; D unresolved. Trimming cost V 4 bases and J 6 bases, with 21 bases left between them. Germline values: CDR1 SQVTM, CDR2 ANQGSEA. This CDR3 comprises 15 residues. CDR3 region: CSVAPAGSGLSEAFF. In DNA, the CDR3 is TGCAGCGTTGCCCCGGCCGGCAGCGGACTATCTGAAGCTTTCTTT.

This chain joins TRBV2 and TRBJ2-1; perhaps TRBD2 as D (6 bases). Germline loops: CDR1 SNHLY, CDR2 FYNNEI. The CDR3 is 15 residues long. Trimming left V 1 base short and J 4 bases short, with 11 bases between. As DNA, the CDR3 is TGTGCCAGCAGTGAAGGATGGCGGGGATACAATGAGCAGTTCTTC. This encodes CASSEGWRGYNEQFF.

The V call is TRBV18, the J call TRBJ1-2; TRBD1 is a possible D gene (5 bases). The CDR3 covers 15 residues. Germline CDR1 KGHSH, CDR2 LQKENI. V shed 3 bases and J shed 1 base, with 12 bases lying between them. The CDR3 DNA follows: TGTGCCAGCTCACCTCAGGGCGCCTATAACTATGGCTACACCTTC. Translating gives CASSPQGAYNYGYTF. Variable domain in full (rest from reference TRBV18 and TRBJ1-2): NAGVMQNPRHLVRRRGQEARLRCSPMKGHSHVYWYRQLPEEGLKFMVYLQKENIIDESGMPKERFSAEFPKEGPSILRIQQVVRGDSAAYFCASSPQGAYNYGYTFGSGTRLTVV.

The chain is built from TRBV14 and TRBJ1-3, with D unresolved. V was shortened by 5 bases and J by 0 bases, with 8 bases between the two germline ends. CDR3 size: 14 residues. Germline CDR1 SGHDN, CDR2 FVKESK. The CDR3 DNA sequence: TGTGCCAGCAGCACTGATTACTCTGGAAACACCATATATTTT. Its translation: CASSTDYSGNTIYF.

The chain joins TRBV12-5 to TRBJ1-1; D not certain. CDR3 length equals 14 residues. Germline CDR1 LGHNT, CDR2 FRNRAP. V was trimmed by 7 bases and J by 0 bases, leaving 12 bases between them. The CDR3 DNA is TGTGCTAGTGTCTACGGGGAAATGAACACTGAAGCTTTCTTT. It codes for CASVYGEMNTEAFF.

V is TRBV7-9 and J is TRBJ1-1; D is unclear. This CDR3 spans 14 amino acids. V dropped 1 base and J dropped 6 bases, with 12 bases sitting between them. Germline CDR1 reads SEHNR; CDR2 reads FQNEAQ (reference sequence). CDR3 sequence (DNA): TGTGCCAGCAGCTTAGGGGGAGGTCCCCCTGAAGCTTTCTTT. This codes for CASSLGGGPPEAFF. The full variable domain, rest sourced from reference TRBV7-9 and TRBJ1-1, is DTGVSQNPRHKITKRGQNVTFRCDPISEHNRLYWYRQTLGQGPEFLTYFQNEAQLEKSRLLSDRFSAERPKGSFSTLEIQRTEQGDSAMYLCASSLGGGPPEAFFGQGTRLTVV.

The V gene is TRBV19, the J gene TRBJ2-7; 9 bases line up with TRBD1. Germline lookup yields CDR1 LNHDA and CDR2 SQIVND (reference sequence). This CDR3 region has 17 residues. The V segment lost 3 bases and the J segment 3 bases; nucleotides outside the gene matches: 12. The CDR3 is CASSIRDRVTLSYEQYF. In DNA form, the CDR3 reads TGTGCCAGTAGTATTCGGGACAGGGTAACTCTAAGCTACGAGCAGTACTTC.

The V and J genes are TRBV14 and TRBJ1-3; D not certain. Germline values: CDR1 SGHDN, CDR2 FVKESK. V was trimmed by 3 bases and J by 9 bases, leaving 21 bases between them. The CDR3 totals 16 residues. CDR3 loop: CASSHLETGRKGTIYF. CDR3 DNA sequence: TGTGCCAGCAGCCATCTGGAGACGGGGAGGAAGGGCACCATATATTTT.

The chain links TRBV19 to TRBJ1-1; the D gene is possibly TRBD1 (5 bases). Germline V lookup: CDR1 LNHDA, CDR2 SQIVND (reference sequence). The CDR3 length is 13 residues. Between the trimmed V and J ends, which lost 4 bases and 5 bases, there was a span of 11 bases. The CDR3 loop reads CASSTRQITEAFF. The DNA for the CDR3 is TGTGCCAGTAGTACCCGACAGATAACTGAAGCTTTCTTT.

V gene TRBV19 combines with J gene TRBJ2-1, with D tentatively TRBD1 (6 bases). The germline V gene encodes CDR1 LNHDA and CDR2 SQIVND (reference sequence). The germline V and J ends were trimmed by 5 bases and 9 bases, with 14 bases remaining between them. The CDR3 extends over 13 amino acids. The CDR3 loop is CASSYQGKGEQFF. CDR3 nucleotides: TGTGCCAGTAGTTATCAGGGGAAAGGTGAGCAGTTCTTC. The whole variable domain, remainder taken from reference TRBV19 and TRBJ2-1, is DGGITQSPKYLFRKEGQNVTLSCEQNLNHDAMYWYRQDPGQGLRLIYYSQIVNDFQKGDIAEGYSVSREKKESFPLTVTSAQKNPTAFYLCASSYQGKGEQFFGPGTRLTVL.

The rearrangement uses TRBV15 and TRBJ2-1, with TRBD2 matching 8 bases. Per germline, CDR1 LNHNV and CDR2 YYDKDF (reference sequence). With V trimmed by 4 bases and J by 6 bases, 8 bases remained unmatched. This CDR3 has 15 amino acids. The CDR3 coding sequence is TGTGCCACCAGCAACGCGACTAGCGTTGTCAATGAGCAGTTCTTC. It yields the protein CATSNATSVVNEQFF. Together with reference TRBV15 and TRBJ2-1, the CDR3 gives the full variable domain: DAMVIQNPRYQVTQFGKPVTLSCSQTLNHNVMYWYQQKSSQAPKLLFHYYDKDFNNEADTPDNFQSRRPNTSFCFLDIRSPGLGDTAMYLCATSNATSVVNEQFFGPGTRLTVL.

The V and J genes are TRBV18 and TRBJ2-5, with TRBD1 as a possible D gene (5 bases). Looked up from germline, CDR1 is KGHSH and CDR2 is LQKENI. V lost 6 bases, J lost 2 bases, and 10 bases lay in between. The length of the CDR3 is 13 residues. CDR3 DNA: TGTGCCAGCTCTTCGACAGAACAAGAGACCCAGTACTTC. It yields the protein CASSSTEQETQYF.

The chain recombines TRBV5-4 with TRBJ1-1; D remains unclear. The CDR3 consists of 15 residues. V was shortened by 2 bases and J by 3 bases, with 14 bases between the two germline ends. Germline V gives CDR1 SGHNT, CDR2 YYREEE (reference sequence). CDR3 region: CASSFRRERYTEAFF. In DNA form, the CDR3 reads TGTGCCAGCAGCTTCAGGAGGGAACGGTACACTGAAGCTTTCTTT.